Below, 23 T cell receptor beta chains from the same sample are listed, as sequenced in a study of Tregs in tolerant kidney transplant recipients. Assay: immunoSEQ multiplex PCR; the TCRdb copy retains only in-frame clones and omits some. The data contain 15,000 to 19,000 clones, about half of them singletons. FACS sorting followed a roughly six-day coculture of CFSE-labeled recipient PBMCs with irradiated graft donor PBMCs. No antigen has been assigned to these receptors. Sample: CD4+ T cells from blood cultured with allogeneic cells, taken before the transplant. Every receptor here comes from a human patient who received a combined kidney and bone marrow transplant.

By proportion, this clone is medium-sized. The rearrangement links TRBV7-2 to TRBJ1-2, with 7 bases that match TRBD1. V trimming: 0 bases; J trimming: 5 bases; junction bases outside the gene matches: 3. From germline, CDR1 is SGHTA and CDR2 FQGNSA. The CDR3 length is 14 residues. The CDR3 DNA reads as TGTGCCAGCAGCTTAGCGAGACAGGGTTATGGCTACACCTTC. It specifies CASSLARQGYGYTF.

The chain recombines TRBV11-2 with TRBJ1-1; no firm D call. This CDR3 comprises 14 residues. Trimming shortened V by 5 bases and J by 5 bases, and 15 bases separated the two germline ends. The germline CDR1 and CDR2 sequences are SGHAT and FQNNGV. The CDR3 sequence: CASSRVQAQTEAFF. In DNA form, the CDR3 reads TGTGCCAGCAGCCGAGTGCAGGCCCAGACTGAAGCTTTCTTT.

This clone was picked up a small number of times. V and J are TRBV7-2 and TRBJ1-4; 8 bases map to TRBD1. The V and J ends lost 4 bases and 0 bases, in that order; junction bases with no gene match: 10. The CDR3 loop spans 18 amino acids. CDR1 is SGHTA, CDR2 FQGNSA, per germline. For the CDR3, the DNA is TGTGCCAGCAGCTACCGGGACAGGCTCATGGCAACTAATGAAAAACTGTTTTTT. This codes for CASSYRDRLMATNEKLFF.

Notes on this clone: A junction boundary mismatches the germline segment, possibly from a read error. The CDR3 DNA sequence: TGTGCCAGCAGTACCTGGGGGCCCTACGAGCAGTACTTC. This gives the protein CASSTWGPYEQYF. The V gene is TRBV10-3, the J gene TRBJ2-7; maybe TRBD1 (6 bases). The CDR3 extends over 13 amino acids. CDR1 ENHRY and CDR2 SYGVKD come from the germline V gene.

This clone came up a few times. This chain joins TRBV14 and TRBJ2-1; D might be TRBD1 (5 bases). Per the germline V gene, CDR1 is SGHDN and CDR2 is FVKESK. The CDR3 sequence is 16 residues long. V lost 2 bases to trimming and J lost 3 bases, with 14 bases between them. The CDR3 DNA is TGTGCCAGCAGCCAATACCAGGGTGGGCTCTACAATGAGCAGTTCTTC. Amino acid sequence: CASSQYQGGLYNEQFF.

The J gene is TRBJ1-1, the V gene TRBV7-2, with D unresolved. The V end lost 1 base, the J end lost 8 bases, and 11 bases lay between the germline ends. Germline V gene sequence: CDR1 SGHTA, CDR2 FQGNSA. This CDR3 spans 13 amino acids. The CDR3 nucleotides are TGTGCCAGCAGCTTAGTTGTACGGTCGGAAGCTTTCTTT. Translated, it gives CASSLVVRSEAFF.

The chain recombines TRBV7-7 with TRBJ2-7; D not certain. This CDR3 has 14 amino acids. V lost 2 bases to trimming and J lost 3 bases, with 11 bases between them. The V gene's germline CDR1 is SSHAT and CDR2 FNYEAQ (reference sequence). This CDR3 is CASSLRGRNYEQYF. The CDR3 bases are TGTGCCAGCAGCTTACGTGGCAGAAACTACGAGCAGTACTTC.

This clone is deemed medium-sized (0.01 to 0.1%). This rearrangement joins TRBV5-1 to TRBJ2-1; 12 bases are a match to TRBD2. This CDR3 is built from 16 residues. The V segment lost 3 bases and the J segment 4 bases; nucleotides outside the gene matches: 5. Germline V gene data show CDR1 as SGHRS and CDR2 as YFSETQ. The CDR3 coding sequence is TGCGCCAGCAGCTCGACTAGCGGGAGTTCGTACAATGAGCAGTTCTTC. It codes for CASSSTSGSSYNEQFF.

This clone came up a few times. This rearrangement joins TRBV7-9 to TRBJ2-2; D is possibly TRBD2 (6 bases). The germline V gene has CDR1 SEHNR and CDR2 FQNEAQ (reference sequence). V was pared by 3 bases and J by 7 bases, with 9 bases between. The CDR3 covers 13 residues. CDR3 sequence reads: CASSFARDGELFF. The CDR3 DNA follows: TGTGCCAGCAGCTTTGCGCGGGACGGGGAGCTGTTTTTT.

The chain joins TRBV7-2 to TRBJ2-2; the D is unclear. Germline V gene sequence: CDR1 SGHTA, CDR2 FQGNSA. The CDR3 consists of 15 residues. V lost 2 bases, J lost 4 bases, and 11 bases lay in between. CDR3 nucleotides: TGTGCCAGCAGCTTAAGCGAGGCGGTCACCGGGGAGCTGTTTTTT. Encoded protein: CASSLSEAVTGELFF.

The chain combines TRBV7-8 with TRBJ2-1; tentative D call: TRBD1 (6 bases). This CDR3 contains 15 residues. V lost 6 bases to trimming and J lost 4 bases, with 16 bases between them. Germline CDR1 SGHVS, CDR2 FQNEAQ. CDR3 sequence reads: CASRRSRTVYNEQFF. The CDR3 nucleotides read TGTGCCAGCAGACGATCGAGGACAGTTTACAATGAGCAGTTCTTC.

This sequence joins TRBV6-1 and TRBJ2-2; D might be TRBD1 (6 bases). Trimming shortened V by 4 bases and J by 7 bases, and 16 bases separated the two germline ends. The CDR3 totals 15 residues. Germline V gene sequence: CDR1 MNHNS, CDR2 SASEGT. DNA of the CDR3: TGTGCCAGCAGTGTCCGGGACAAAGGTTTCGGGGAGCTGTTTTTT. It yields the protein CASSVRDKGFGELFF.

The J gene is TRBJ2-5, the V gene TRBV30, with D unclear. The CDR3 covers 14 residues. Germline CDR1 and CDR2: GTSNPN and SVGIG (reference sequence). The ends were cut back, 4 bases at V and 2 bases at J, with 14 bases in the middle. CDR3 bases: TGTGCCTGGAACCTAAATACCATGCAAGAGACCCAGTACTTC. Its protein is CAWNLNTMQETQYF.

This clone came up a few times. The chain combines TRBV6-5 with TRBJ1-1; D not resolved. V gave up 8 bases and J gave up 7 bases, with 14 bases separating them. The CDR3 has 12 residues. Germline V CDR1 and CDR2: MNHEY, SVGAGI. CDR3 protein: CASGSLFGEAFF. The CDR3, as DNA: TGTGCCAGCGGTTCGTTATTCGGTGAAGCTTTCTTT.

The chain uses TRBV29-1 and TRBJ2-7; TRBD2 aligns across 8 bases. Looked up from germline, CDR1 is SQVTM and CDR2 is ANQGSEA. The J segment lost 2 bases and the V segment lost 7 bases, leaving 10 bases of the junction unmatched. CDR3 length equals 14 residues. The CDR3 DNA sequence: TGCAGCGACCATGGGACTAGGCCTCCCTACGAGCAGTACGTC. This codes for CSDHGTRPPYEQYV.

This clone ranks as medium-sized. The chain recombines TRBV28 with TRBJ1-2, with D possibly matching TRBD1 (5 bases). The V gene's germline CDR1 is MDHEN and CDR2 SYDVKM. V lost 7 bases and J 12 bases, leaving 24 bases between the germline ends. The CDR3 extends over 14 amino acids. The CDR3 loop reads CASTSPGGVEGNTF. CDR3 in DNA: TGTGCCAGCACCTCTCCCGGGGGGGTGGAGGGGAACACCTTC.

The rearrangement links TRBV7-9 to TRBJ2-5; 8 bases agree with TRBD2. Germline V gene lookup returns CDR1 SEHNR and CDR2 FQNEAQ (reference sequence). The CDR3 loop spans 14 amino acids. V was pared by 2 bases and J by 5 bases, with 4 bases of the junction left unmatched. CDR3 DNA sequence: TGTGCCAGCAGCTTAAGCGGGGGCTTGGAGACCCAGTACTTC. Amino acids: CASSLSGGLETQYF.

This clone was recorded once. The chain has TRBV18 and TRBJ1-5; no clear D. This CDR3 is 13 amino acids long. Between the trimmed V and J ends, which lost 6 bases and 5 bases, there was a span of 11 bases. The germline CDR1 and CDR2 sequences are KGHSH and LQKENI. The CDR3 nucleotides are TGTGCCAGCTCTCCTTCGGTATATCAGCCCCAGCATTTT. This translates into CASSPSVYQPQHF.

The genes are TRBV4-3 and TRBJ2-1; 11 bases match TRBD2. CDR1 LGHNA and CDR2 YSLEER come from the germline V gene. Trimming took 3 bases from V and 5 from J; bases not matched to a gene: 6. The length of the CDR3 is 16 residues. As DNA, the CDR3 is TGCGCCAGCAGCCAGCAACTAGCGGGGGCGCACAATGAGCAGTTCTTC. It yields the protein CASSQQLAGAHNEQFF.

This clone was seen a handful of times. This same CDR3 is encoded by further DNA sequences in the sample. CDR3 DNA sequence: TGTGCCAGCTCACCAGAGGCAAATTCACCCCTCCACTTT. Its translation: CASSPEANSPLHF. The rearrangement uses TRBV18 and TRBJ1-6; D gene uncertain. This CDR3 has 13 amino acids. V was trimmed by 2 bases and J by 7 bases, leaving 6 bases between them. Germline CDR1 reads KGHSH; CDR2 reads LQKENI.

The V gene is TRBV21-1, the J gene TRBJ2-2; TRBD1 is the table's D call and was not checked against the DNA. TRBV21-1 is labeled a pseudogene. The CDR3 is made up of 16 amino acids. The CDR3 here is CASSVPQGANTGELFF. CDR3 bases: TGTGCCAGCAGCGTCCCCCAGGGGGCGAACACCGGGGAGCTGTTTTTT.

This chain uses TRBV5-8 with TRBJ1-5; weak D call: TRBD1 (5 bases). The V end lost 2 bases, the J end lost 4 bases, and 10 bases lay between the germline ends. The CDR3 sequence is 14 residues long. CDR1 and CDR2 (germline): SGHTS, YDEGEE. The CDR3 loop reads CASSLERGNQPQHF. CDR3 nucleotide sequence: TGTGCCAGCAGCTTAGAACGGGGGAATCAGCCCCAGCATTTT.

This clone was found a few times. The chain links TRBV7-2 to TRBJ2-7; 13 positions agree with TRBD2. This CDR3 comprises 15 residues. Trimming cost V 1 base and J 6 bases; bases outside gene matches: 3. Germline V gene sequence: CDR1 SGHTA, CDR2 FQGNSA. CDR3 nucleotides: TGTGCCAGCAGCTTAGAACTAGCGGGAGGGTCCGAGCAGTACTTC. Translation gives CASSLELAGGSEQYF.